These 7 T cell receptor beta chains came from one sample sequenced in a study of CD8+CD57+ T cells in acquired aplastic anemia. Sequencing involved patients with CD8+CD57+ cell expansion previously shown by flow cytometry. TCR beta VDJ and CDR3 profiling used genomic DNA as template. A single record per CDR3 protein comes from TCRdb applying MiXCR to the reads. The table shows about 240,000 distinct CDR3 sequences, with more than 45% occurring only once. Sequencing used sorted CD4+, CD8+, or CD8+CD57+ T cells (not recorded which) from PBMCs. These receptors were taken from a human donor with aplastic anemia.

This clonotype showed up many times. This CDR3 reads CASSIGGGGYNEQFF. The CDR3 coding sequence is TGTGCCAGTAGTATAGGGGGGGGGGGGTACAATGAGCAGTTCTTC. V usage is TRBV19 and J usage is TRBJ2-1, with 7 bases that match TRBD2. Trimming cost V 1 base and J 4 bases; bases outside gene matches: 4. Germline values: CDR1 LNHDA, CDR2 SQIVND (reference sequence). The CDR3 loop spans 15 amino acids. The full variable domain, its missing parts supplied by reference TRBV19 and TRBJ2-1, is DGGITQSPKYLFRKEGQNVTLSCEQNLNHDAMYWYRQDPGQGLRLIYYSQIVNDFQKGDIAEGYSVSREKKESFPLTVTSAQKNPTAFYLCASSIGGGGYNEQFFGPGTRLTVL.

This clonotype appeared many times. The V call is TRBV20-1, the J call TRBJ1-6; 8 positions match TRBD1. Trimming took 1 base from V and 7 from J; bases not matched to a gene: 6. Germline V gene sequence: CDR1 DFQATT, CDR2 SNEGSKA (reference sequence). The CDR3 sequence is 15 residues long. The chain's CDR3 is CSARVAGQGNSPLHF. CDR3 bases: TGCAGTGCTAGAGTGGCCGGACAGGGAAATTCACCCCTCCACTTT.

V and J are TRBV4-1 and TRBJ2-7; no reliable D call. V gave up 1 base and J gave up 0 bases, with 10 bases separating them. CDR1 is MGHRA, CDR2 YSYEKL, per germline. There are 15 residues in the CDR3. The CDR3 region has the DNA TGCGCCAGCAGCCAAGGGCAGATGAGCTCCTACGAGCAGTACTTC. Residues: CASSQGQMSSYEQYF.

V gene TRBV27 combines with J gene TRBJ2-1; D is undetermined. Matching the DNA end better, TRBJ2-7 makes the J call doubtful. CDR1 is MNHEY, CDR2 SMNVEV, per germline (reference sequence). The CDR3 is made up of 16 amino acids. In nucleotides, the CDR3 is TGTGCCAGCAGTTTATCGTCGGTCCCCCGCTCCTACGAGCAGTACTTC. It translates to CASSLSSVPRSYEQYF.

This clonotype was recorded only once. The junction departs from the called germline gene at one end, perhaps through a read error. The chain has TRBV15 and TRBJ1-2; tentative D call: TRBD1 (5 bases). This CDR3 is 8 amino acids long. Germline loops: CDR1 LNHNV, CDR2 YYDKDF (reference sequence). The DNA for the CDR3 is TGTGCCACCAGCAGAGGACAGTTC. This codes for CATSRGQF. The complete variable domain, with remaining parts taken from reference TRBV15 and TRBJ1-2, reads DAMVIQNPRYQVTQFGKPVTLSCSQTLNHNVMYWYQQKSSQAPKLLFHYYDKDFNNEADTPDNFQSRRPNTSFCFLDIRSPGLGDTAMYLCATSRGQFGSGTRLTVV.

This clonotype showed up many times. In nucleotides, the CDR3 is TGCAGTGCTAGAGATCTTGGGCAGACTCTAAATCAGCCCCAGCATTTT. This codes for CSARDLGQTLNQPQHF. V is TRBV20-1 and J is TRBJ1-5, with D uncertain. With 0 bases removed from V and 4 bases from J, the gap between germline ends came to 16 bases. The CDR3 is 16 residues long. Germline V gene sequence: CDR1 DFQATT, CDR2 SNEGSKA (reference sequence).

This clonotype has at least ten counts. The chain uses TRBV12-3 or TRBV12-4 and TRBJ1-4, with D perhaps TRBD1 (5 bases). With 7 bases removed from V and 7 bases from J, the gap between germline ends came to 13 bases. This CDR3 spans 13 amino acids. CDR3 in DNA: TGTGCCAGCACCCCTTCGACAGCTGAAAAACTGTTTTTT. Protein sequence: CASTPSTAEKLFF.